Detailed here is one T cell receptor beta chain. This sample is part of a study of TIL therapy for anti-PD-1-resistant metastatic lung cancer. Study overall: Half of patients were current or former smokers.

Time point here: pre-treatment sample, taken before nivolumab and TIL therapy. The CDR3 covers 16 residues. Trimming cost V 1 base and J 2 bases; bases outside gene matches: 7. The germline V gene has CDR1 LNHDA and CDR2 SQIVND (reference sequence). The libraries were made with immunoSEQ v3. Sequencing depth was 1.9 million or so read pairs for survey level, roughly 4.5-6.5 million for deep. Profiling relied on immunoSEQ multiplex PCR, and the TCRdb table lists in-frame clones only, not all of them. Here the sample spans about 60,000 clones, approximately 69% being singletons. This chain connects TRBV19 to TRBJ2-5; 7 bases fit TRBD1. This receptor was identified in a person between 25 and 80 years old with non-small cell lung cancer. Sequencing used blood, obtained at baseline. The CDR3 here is CASSIGPGQTQETQYF. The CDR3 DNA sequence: TGTGCCAGTAGTATAGGTCCGGGACAGACACAAGAGACCCAGTACTTC.